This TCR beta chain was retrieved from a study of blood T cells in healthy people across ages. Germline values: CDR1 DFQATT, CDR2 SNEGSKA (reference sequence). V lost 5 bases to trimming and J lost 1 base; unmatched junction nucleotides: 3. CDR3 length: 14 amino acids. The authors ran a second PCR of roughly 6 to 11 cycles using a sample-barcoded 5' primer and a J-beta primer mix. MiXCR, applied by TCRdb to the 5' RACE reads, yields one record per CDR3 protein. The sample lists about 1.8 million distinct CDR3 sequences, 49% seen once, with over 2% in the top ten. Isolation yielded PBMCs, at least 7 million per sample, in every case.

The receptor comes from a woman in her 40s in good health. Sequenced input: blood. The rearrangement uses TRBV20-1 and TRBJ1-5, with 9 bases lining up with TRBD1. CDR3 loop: CSAGDRVSNQPQHF. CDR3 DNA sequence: TGCAGTGCTGGGGACAGGGTGAGCAATCAGCCCCAGCATTTT.